This T cell receptor (beta chain) was obtained from a study of cytomegalovirus exposure and HLA in healthy donors. The CDR3 loop spans 15 amino acids. Looked up from germline, CDR1 is MDHEN and CDR2 is SYDVKM. V was trimmed by 8 bases and J by 3 bases, leaving 20 bases between them. The donors (healthy individuals) were bone marrow donors. PCR employed 60 Vbeta and 13 Jbeta primers. Some clones are missing from TCRdb's copy, which holds only in-frame ones; the method was immunoSEQ multiplex PCR. The sample yields more than 95,000 clones, 81% seen once. Findings and caveats of the study: According to the study, roughly 180 TCR beta chains were cytomegalovirus-associated. TCR beta sequences numbering fewer than 20,000 were associated with HLA alleles at 0.05 false discovery rate in a later analysis. Presence/absence analyses rested on an assumption that sequencing depth was roughly uniform across donors.

In the case of this clone: Its antigen is currently unknown.

The TCR originated in a woman younger than 45 in good health and CMV-seronegative. The J gene is TRBJ2-7, the V gene TRBV28; perhaps TRBD2 as D (5 bases). The sequenced material came from PBMCs. This CDR3 is CASGKDRDYRYEQYF. In DNA, the CDR3 is TGTGCCAGCGGCAAGGACCGGGATTATCGCTACGAGCAGTACTTC.